This entry describes one T cell receptor (beta chain). V was trimmed by 4 bases and J by 2 bases, leaving 7 bases between them. The CDR3 covers 13 residues. CDR1 and CDR2 from the germline V gene are MDHEN and SYDVKM. This entry comes from a study of control samples from healthy donors and cancer patients. Produced via immunoSEQ multiplex PCR; TCRdb's table is partial and in-frame only. The sample shows about 98,000 clones, approximately 81% of them seen only once. The chain is built from TRBV28 and TRBJ2-3, with D perhaps matching TRBD1 (5 bases). Material: blood. This receptor was taken from a woman in her twenties or thirties in good health. CDR3 amino acids: CASSSTDTDTQYF. The DNA of the CDR3 is TGTGCCAGCAGTTCGACAGACACAGATACGCAGTATTTT.